The source of this T cell receptor beta chain is a study of T cells in narcolepsy. Study context: Patients with NT1 or NT2 and healthy control donors were enrolled.

Points on this clone: Antigen: not known.

General study results and limits: Blood of same and different patients, but not healthy controls, reportedly held recurring autoreactive clonotypes. HCRT-specific and TRIB2-specific autoreactive clonotypes appeared among same-patient CSF and blood CD4+ clonotypes. Some memory CD4+ repertoires had no autoreactive clone sequences.

Measured with immunoSEQ multiplex PCR; TCRdb has only the in-frame clones, and not every one. The data show about 30,000 clones, roughly four fifths seen once. The TCR was taken from a human donor with narcolepsy. Sequences were obtained from CD45RA- memory CD4+ T cells from PBMCs.

CDR3 region: CASSRKGIDIQYF. CDR3 DNA: TGTGCCAGCAGCCGAAAGGGTATCGACATTCAGTACTTC. This chain uses TRBV5-6 with TRBJ2-4; D not resolved. This CDR3 has 13 residues. Germline V gene lookup returns CDR1 SGHDT and CDR2 YYEEEE. V lost 4 bases and J 8 bases, leaving 13 bases between the germline ends.